A selection of T cell receptor beta chains follows, all from one sample in a study of blood T cells in healthy people across ages. One entry per CDR3 protein, called by TCRdb with MiXCR from the 5' RACE reads. The sample contains about 970,000 distinct CDR3 sequences, just over 50% of which appear only once. Specimen: blood. The receptors stem from an older woman in good health. The CDR3 runs from the conserved cysteine through the conserved F or W. Each record gives: D gene, clone size, V gene, J gene, CDR3 DNA, CDR3 protein. A D gene is named only where the DNA matches it firmly. Rows may omit the clone size; those that give it use once, few, many or a size class.

.	.	TRBV2	TRBJ2-1	TGTGCCAGCAGTGGAGACCTCAATGAGCAGTTCTTC	CASSGDLNEQFF
.	.	TRBV6-5	TRBJ2-3	TGTGCCAGCAGTTACGGGGTAGGGGTAGATACGCAGTATTTT	CASSYGVGVDTQYF
TRBD2	many	TRBV6-1	TRBJ2-1	TGTGCCAGCAGCGCCGGGACTAGCGGAAACAATGAGCAGTTCTTC	CASSAGTSGNNEQFF
.	few	TRBV20-1	TRBJ1-5	TGCAGTGCCGAGGTTCTCGGCAATCAGCCCCAGCATTTT	CSAEVLGNQPQHF
TRBD1	.	TRBV29-1	TRBJ2-7	TGCAGCGCGGTAGACAGGGACGAGCAGTACTTC	CSAVDRDEQYF
.	few	TRBV2	TRBJ1-4	TGTGCCAGCAGTGATGGACAAACTAATGAAAAACTGTTTTTT	CASSDGQTNEKLFF
.	.	TRBV5-1	TRBJ1-2	TGCGCCAGCAGCCCTGGGGGGCGCCCAGATGGCTACACCTTC	CASSPGGRPDGYTF
.	.	TRBV29-1	TRBJ2-1	TGCAGCGTCGCCGCCGGGAGTTTCTACAATGAGCAGTTCTTC	CSVAAGSFYNEQFF
.	.	TRBV16	TRBJ2-7	TGTGCCAGCAGCCAACACTTCCGATGGGAGCAGTACTTC	CASSQHFRWEQYF
.	once	TRBV20-1	TRBJ2-1	TGCAGTGCTAGAGATTTTTCGGGCAATGAGCAGTTCTTC	CSARDFSGNEQFF
.	few	TRBV4-2	TRBJ2-6	TGTGCCAGCAGCCAAGACATGACTGGGGCCAACGTCCTGACTTTC	CASSQDMTGANVLTF
.	.	TRBV7-9	TRBJ2-5	TGTGCCAGCAGCTCCGGGGGACAGCCGATTGAGACCCAGTACTTC	CASSSGGQPIETQYF
TRBD2	.	TRBV28	TRBJ2-5	TGTGCCAGCAGTCTGACTAGCCTGGAGACCCAGTACTTC	CASSLTSLETQYF
TRBD1	few	TRBV7-2	TRBJ2-3	TGTGCCAGCAGCTTAAAACAGGGGGCTAGCACAGATACGCAGTATTTT	CASSLKQGASTDTQYF
.	once	TRBV5-5	TRBJ2-7	TGTGCCAGCAGCGTGGCCCCCTACGAGCAGTACTTC	CASSVAPYEQYF
TRBD1	.	TRBV24-1	TRBJ1-1	TGTGCCACCAGGGGGGAAAATGACAGGGAGGATGAAGCTTTCTTT	CATRGENDREDEAFF
TRBD2	.	TRBV20-1	TRBJ2-3	TGCAGTGCTGGCCCTCCGTCTAGCGGGAGACAAGATACGCAGTATTTT	CSAGPPSSGRQDTQYF
.	.	TRBV2	TRBJ2-1	TGTGCCAGCAGCCGTTGGGGTGGTGAGCAGTTCTTC	CASSRWGGEQFF
.	.	TRBV7-2	TRBJ2-5	TGTGCCAGCAGCGGGCAACAAGGGGGTCAAGAGACCCAGTACTTC	CASSGQQGGQETQYF
.	.	TRBV7-2	TRBJ1-1	TGTGCCAGCAGCTTTTTCCGCACTGAAGCTTTCTTT	CASSFFRTEAFF
TRBD2	.	TRBV3-1	TRBJ2-3	TGTGCCAGCAGCCCGAATTTACTAGCGGGAGCCGATACGCAGTATTTT	CASSPNLLAGADTQYF
.	once	TRBV7-3	TRBJ1-2	TGTGCCAGCAGCTTAGCGGGACATCCCGCGGACTATGGCTACACCTTC	CASSLAGHPADYGYTF
TRBD2	.	TRBV10-3	TRBJ2-7	TGTGCCACCCGCGAGACTAGCGGGGGAGACGAGCAGTACTTC	CATRETSGGDEQYF
.	.	TRBV5-1	TRBJ1-6	TGCGCCAGCAGCTTGTATAGCCCGCCGGAGGCAGAGAATAATTCACCCCTCCACTTT	CASSLYSPPEAENNSPLHF
.	.	TRBV3-1	TRBJ1-1	TGTGCCAGCAGCCAAGGGGGGTGGTTCGGCACTGAAGCTTTCTTT	CASSQGGWFGTEAFF
TRBD2	.	TRBV5-5	TRBJ2-1	TGTGCCAGTTTCCAGCGGGAGGGAAGCTCCTACAATGAGCAGTTCTTC	CASFQREGSSYNEQFF
TRBD2	.	TRBV5-1	TRBJ2-3	TGCGCCAGCAGCTTGGCCGGGGGGAGAGGACGAGATACGCAGTATTTT	CASSLAGGRGRDTQYF
.	.	TRBV28	TRBJ2-7	TGTGCCAGCAGTTTATCGTTCCGGTCCTACGAGCAGTACTTC	CASSLSFRSYEQYF
TRBD2	.	TRBV7-2	TRBJ2-1	TGTGCCAGCAGCTTAGGGGGGACTAGCGGGAGAAATGAGCAGTTCTTC	CASSLGGTSGRNEQFF
.	few	TRBV29-1	TRBJ1-4	TGCAGCGTTGAGCGTGGAGAAAAACTGTTTTTT	CSVERGEKLFF
TRBD1	.	TRBV3-1	TRBJ2-7	TGTGCCAGCAGCCAAGGCCCGACAGGGGACTACGAGCAGTACTTC	CASSQGPTGDYEQYF
TRBD2	.	TRBV7-2	TRBJ2-1	TGTGCCAGCAGCTGGAGCGGGGGACTATACAATGAGCAGTTCTTC	CASSWSGGLYNEQFF
.	.	TRBV7-9	TRBJ1-1	TGTGCCAGCAGCCCTCCGGGGAGAGTAAACACTGAAGCTTTCTTT	CASSPPGRVNTEAFF
.	.	TRBV6-6	TRBJ1-5	TGTGCCAGCAGCAGGGATCCTTATCAGCCCCAGCATTTT	CASSRDPYQPQHF
.	.	TRBV7-6	TRBJ2-7	TGTGCCAGCAGCTCAACCCGGGTCTACGAGCAGTACTTC	CASSSTRVYEQYF
TRBD2	few	TRBV3-1	TRBJ2-5	TGTGCCAGCAGCCAAGACCTAATCGGGACTAGCGGGAGGACGCAAGAGACCCAGTACTTC	CASSQDLIGTSGRTQETQYF
TRBD2	once	TRBV6-2/TRBV6-3	TRBJ2-7	TGTGCCAGCACCAAGGGGGGGACTAGCGTCTACAATGAGCAGTACTTC	CASTKGGTSVYNEQYF
.	few	TRBV12-3/TRBV12-4	TRBJ2-3	TGTGCCAGCAGTTCCTACCTCGGGACACGGACCGTAGATACGCAGTATTTT	CASSSYLGTRTVDTQYF
.	.	TRBV14	TRBJ1-6	TGTGCCAGCAGCCAAGAGTGGGGTGGAAATTCACCCCTCCACTTT	CASSQEWGGNSPLHF
TRBD1	.	TRBV29-1	TRBJ1-5	TGCAGCGTCGGACAGGGGTATCAGCCCCAGCATTTT	CSVGQGYQPQHF
.	.	TRBV20-1	TRBJ1-2	TGCAGTGCGGGTAAACAGGGATCACTCTATGGCTACACCTTC	CSAGKQGSLYGYTF
.	.	TRBV15	TRBJ1-3	TGTGCCACCAGCAGGGGTCGGGGAACCTTCTCTGGAAACACCATATATTTT	CATSRGRGTFSGNTIYF
.	few	TRBV4-2	TRBJ2-5	TGTGCCAGCAGCCAAGAGGCTGTGGCGGACCAAGAGACCCAGTACTTC	CASSQEAVADQETQYF
TRBD1	.	TRBV30	TRBJ1-5	TGTGCCTGGACGCGCAGGGGGGTTGGAAATCAGCCCCAGCATTTT	CAWTRRGVGNQPQHF
.	.	TRBV7-9	TRBJ2-1	TGTGCCAGCAGTCCGGGACTCCCTGGAGCCAATGAGCAGTTCTTC	CASSPGLPGANEQFF
.	.	TRBV20-1	TRBJ1-2	TGCAGTGCTCCGACAGACTTTAACTATGGCTACACCTTC	CSAPTDFNYGYTF
TRBD2	many	TRBV29-1	TRBJ2-4	TGCAGCGTTGTTATGAGCGGGAGTGGTGAGCAGTACTTC	CSVVMSGSGEQYF
.	.	TRBV29-1	TRBJ2-2	TGCAGCGTTGATTCGGGACTGTCAAGCACCGGGGAGCTGTTTTTT	CSVDSGLSSTGELFF
TRBD1	.	TRBV20-1	TRBJ1-6	TGCAGTGCTATCCGGGACAGGGACAATTCACCCCTCCACTTT	CSAIRDRDNSPLHF
TRBD2	.	TRBV7-9	TRBJ2-3	TGTGCCAGCGTATTGAGGACTAGCGTTACAGATACGCAGTATTTT	CASVLRTSVTDTQYF
.	few	TRBV12-3/TRBV12-4	TRBJ2-1	TGTGCCAGCAGTTTTCGGCTAGTAACAGGCAATGAGCAGTTCTTC	CASSFRLVTGNEQFF
TRBD1	.	TRBV5-1	TRBJ2-7	TGCGCCAGCAGCGCCGGGACAGGGGACGACGAGCAGTACTTC	CASSAGTGDDEQYF
TRBD2	.	TRBV7-6	TRBJ2-1	TGTGCCAGCAGCACGGGAGGAGCGGGAGAAGCTGAGCAGTTCTTC	CASSTGGAGEAEQFF